The rows below give T cell receptor beta chains drawn from one sample of a study of T cells in Graves' hyperthyroidism and ophthalmopathy. Each CDR3 protein is one row after TCRdb ran MiXCR on the multiplex PCR reads. The sample consists of hundreds of thousands of distinct CDR3 sequences, about 15% of them appearing once. Sequencing was done on a sample of blood. The source of these receptors is a woman aged 40 to 50 with Graves' ophthalmopathy. Each CDR3 is given with its conserved first and last residue. Fields, in order: V gene, D gene, J gene, clone size, CDR3 protein, CDR3 DNA. A D gene is named only where the DNA matches it firmly. Rows may omit the clone size; those that give it use once, few, many or a size class.

V gene: TRBV6-5
D gene: -
J gene: TRBJ2-2
clone size: -
CDR3 protein: CASSYRLAPLNTGELFF
CDR3 DNA: TGTGCCAGCAGTTACCGTCTAGCTCCACTTAACACCGGGGAGCTGTTTTTT

V gene: TRBV24-1
D gene: -
J gene: TRBJ2-7
clone size: many
CDR3 protein: CATSAPYEGEQYF
CDR3 DNA: TGTGCCACCAGTGCCCCATATGAGGGCGAGCAGTACTTC

V gene: TRBV28
D gene: -
J gene: TRBJ1-2
clone size: few
CDR3 protein: CASSGGQGKIYGYTF
CDR3 DNA: TGTGCCAGCAGTGGGGGGCAGGGGAAGATCTATGGCTACACCTTC

V gene: TRBV19
D gene: -
J gene: TRBJ1-3
clone size: -
CDR3 protein: CASRDGHANTIYF
CDR3 DNA: TGTGCCAGTAGAGACGGACACGCAAACACCATATATTTT

V gene: TRBV27
D gene: -
J gene: TRBJ1-2
clone size: -
CDR3 protein: CASGTSIPGFGYTF
CDR3 DNA: TGTGCCAGCGGGACATCAATCCCAGGGTTCGGCTACACCTTC

V gene: TRBV20-1
D gene: -
J gene: TRBJ1-1
clone size: -
CDR3 protein: CSARDPTWGEAFF
CDR3 DNA: TGCAGTGCTAGAGATCCGACCTGGGGGGAAGCTTTCTTT

V gene: TRBV12-3/TRBV12-4
D gene: -
J gene: TRBJ1-3
clone size: many
CDR3 protein: CASSYVTAGGNTIYF
CDR3 DNA: TGTGCCAGCAGTTACGTCACGGCAGGCGGAAACACCATATATTTT

V gene: TRBV28
D gene: -
J gene: TRBJ1-1
clone size: many
CDR3 protein: CASSKFHSEAFF
CDR3 DNA: TGTGCCAGCAGTAAATTCCACAGCGAAGCTTTCTTT

V gene: TRBV6-2/TRBV6-3
D gene: -
J gene: TRBJ2-2
clone size: many
CDR3 protein: CAARPWEAGTGELFF
CDR3 DNA: TGTGCCGCTCGGCCCTGGGAGGCGGGGACCGGGGAGCTGTTTTTT

V gene: TRBV18
D gene: TRBD1
J gene: TRBJ2-7
clone size: many
CDR3 protein: CASAPDRGREQYF
CDR3 DNA: TGTGCCAGCGCACCCGACAGGGGGCGGGAGCAGTACTTC

V gene: TRBV7-9
D gene: TRBD1
J gene: TRBJ2-7
clone size: many
CDR3 protein: CASCRRDSSYEQYF
CDR3 DNA: TGTGCCAGCTGCCGTAGGGACAGCTCCTACGAGCAGTACTTC

V gene: TRBV7-9
D gene: -
J gene: TRBJ2-7
clone size: -
CDR3 protein: CASSQADSYEQYF
CDR3 DNA: TGTGCCAGCAGCCAAGCTGACTCCTACGAGCAGTACTTC

V gene: TRBV5-1
D gene: TRBD1
J gene: TRBJ2-7
clone size: -
CDR3 protein: CASSFSGQGPYF
CDR3 DNA: TGCGCCAGCAGCTTCTCGGGACAGGGGCCGTACTTC

V gene: TRBV29-1
D gene: -
J gene: TRBJ2-7
clone size: -
CDR3 protein: CSVGLGGGPYEQYF
CDR3 DNA: TGCAGCGTTGGATTAGGAGGAGGGCCTTACGAGCAGTACTTC

V gene: TRBV12-3/TRBV12-4
D gene: -
J gene: TRBJ2-5
clone size: many
CDR3 protein: CASSSPGAYQETQYF
CDR3 DNA: TGTGCCAGCAGTTCACCGGGGGCTTACCAAGAGACCCAGTACTTC

V gene: TRBV29-1
D gene: -
J gene: TRBJ2-5
clone size: few
CDR3 protein: CSSIGVGGETQYF
CDR3 DNA: TGCAGCTCAATAGGGGTCGGGGGCGAGACCCAGTACTTC

V gene: TRBV11-2
D gene: TRBD2
J gene: TRBJ2-7
clone size: many
CDR3 protein: CASSFGDEWEGSYEQYF
CDR3 DNA: TGTGCCAGCAGCTTTGGAGATGAGTGGGAGGGCTCCTACGAGCAGTACTTC

V gene: TRBV7-8
D gene: TRBD2
J gene: TRBJ2-5
clone size: many
CDR3 protein: CASSFAGGGQETQYF
CDR3 DNA: TGTGCCAGCAGCTTCGCGGGAGGAGGGCAAGAGACCCAGTACTTC

V gene: TRBV30
D gene: -
J gene: TRBJ2-7
clone size: many
CDR3 protein: CAWSVIQLGEQYF
CDR3 DNA: TGTGCCTGGAGTGTGATCCAGCTGGGGGAGCAGTACTTC

V gene: TRBV9
D gene: TRBD2
J gene: TRBJ2-7
clone size: many
CDR3 protein: CASSRRVGGTGYEQYF
CDR3 DNA: TGTGCCAGCAGCCGCCGCGTGGGAGGGACGGGCTACGAGCAGTACTTC

V gene: TRBV11-2
D gene: -
J gene: TRBJ2-7
clone size: -
CDR3 protein: CASSFPGDYEQYF
CDR3 DNA: TGTGCCAGCAGCTTTCCAGGAGACTACGAGCAGTACTTC

V gene: TRBV12-3/TRBV12-4
D gene: -
J gene: TRBJ1-1
clone size: many
CDR3 protein: CASYLGGGTEAFF
CDR3 DNA: TGTGCCAGTTACTTGGGGGGGGGTACTGAAGCTTTCTTT

V gene: TRBV24-1
D gene: -
J gene: TRBJ2-2
clone size: few
CDR3 protein: CATSDWQGSTGELFF
CDR3 DNA: TGTGCCACCAGTGATTGGCAGGGCAGCACCGGGGAGCTGTTTTTT

V gene: TRBV18
D gene: -
J gene: TRBJ2-5
clone size: many
CDR3 protein: CASSQGSQYQETQYF
CDR3 DNA: TGTGCCAGCTCACAGGGTTCCCAGTACCAAGAGACCCAGTACTTC

V gene: TRBV2
D gene: TRBD1
J gene: TRBJ2-7
clone size: many
CDR3 protein: CASSLRDRSSYEQYF
CDR3 DNA: TGTGCCAGCAGTCTCCGGGACAGAAGCTCCTACGAGCAGTACTTC

V gene: TRBV10-3
D gene: TRBD1
J gene: TRBJ2-7
clone size: many
CDR3 protein: CAISAQGAYEQYF
CDR3 DNA: TGTGCCATCAGTGCACAGGGGGCCTACGAGCAGTACTTC

V gene: TRBV18
D gene: TRBD1
J gene: TRBJ1-1
clone size: many
CDR3 protein: CASSPGTGIFF
CDR3 DNA: TGTGCCAGCTCACCCGGGACAGGAATTTTCTTT

V gene: TRBV29-1
D gene: TRBD1
J gene: TRBJ1-2
clone size: -
CDR3 protein: CSVAGQALTGYTF
CDR3 DNA: TGCAGCGTAGCCGGACAGGCTCTAACTGGCTACACCTTC

V gene: TRBV28
D gene: -
J gene: TRBJ1-5
clone size: -
CDR3 protein: CASSLLRFNQPQHF
CDR3 DNA: TGTGCCAGCAGTTTATTGAGGTTTAATCAGCCCCAGCATTTT

V gene: TRBV2
D gene: -
J gene: TRBJ2-7
clone size: many
CDR3 protein: CASSEAGSGNEQYF
CDR3 DNA: TGTGCCAGCAGTGAGGCGGGGTCGGGGAACGAGCAGTACTTC

V gene: TRBV27
D gene: -
J gene: TRBJ2-7
clone size: many
CDR3 protein: CASSLSGLDYEQYF
CDR3 DNA: TGTGCCAGCAGTTTATCTGGATTGGACTACGAGCAGTACTTC

V gene: TRBV7-2
D gene: -
J gene: TRBJ2-7
clone size: many
CDR3 protein: CASRKQGNTYEQYF
CDR3 DNA: TGTGCCAGCAGGAAACAGGGTAACACCTACGAGCAGTACTTC

V gene: TRBV19
D gene: -
J gene: TRBJ2-5
clone size: many
CDR3 protein: CASSPGTNWETQYF
CDR3 DNA: TGTGCCAGTAGTCCGGGGACGAATTGGGAGACCCAGTACTTC

V gene: TRBV27
D gene: -
J gene: TRBJ2-6
clone size: -
CDR3 protein: CASSHGAAGANVLTF
CDR3 DNA: TGTGCCAGCAGCCATGGGGCCGCAGGGGCCAACGTCCTGACTTTC

V gene: TRBV28
D gene: TRBD1
J gene: TRBJ1-2
clone size: -
CDR3 protein: CASSFGGQGFTDGYTF
CDR3 DNA: TGTGCCAGCAGTTTCGGCGGACAGGGGTTTACAGATGGCTACACCTTC

V gene: TRBV12-3/TRBV12-4
D gene: -
J gene: TRBJ2-5
clone size: many
CDR3 protein: CASSWTGEETQYF
CDR3 DNA: TGTGCCAGCAGCTGGACCGGTGAAGAGACCCAGTACTTC

V gene: TRBV6-1
D gene: -
J gene: TRBJ1-1
clone size: many
CDR3 protein: CASSKNSGVTEAFF
CDR3 DNA: TGTGCCAGCAGTAAGAATTCCGGTGTCACTGAAGCTTTCTTT

V gene: TRBV28
D gene: TRBD2
J gene: TRBJ2-4
clone size: few
CDR3 protein: CASSLIPERELNIQYF
CDR3 DNA: TGTGCCAGCAGTTTAATTCCTGAGCGGGAGCTTAACATTCAGTACTTC

V gene: TRBV7-9
D gene: -
J gene: TRBJ2-4
clone size: many
CDR3 protein: CASSFTSSIQYF
CDR3 DNA: TGTGCCAGCAGCTTTACAAGTAGCATTCAGTACTTC

V gene: TRBV6-5
D gene: -
J gene: TRBJ1-3
clone size: many
CDR3 protein: CASSYSPADHPGNTIYF
CDR3 DNA: TGTGCCAGCAGTTACTCCCCGGCGGATCATCCTGGAAACACCATATATTTT

V gene: TRBV28
D gene: -
J gene: TRBJ2-5
clone size: many
CDR3 protein: CASSTRTGLKETQYF
CDR3 DNA: TGTGCCAGCAGTACCCGGACCGGTCTCAAAGAGACCCAGTACTTC

V gene: TRBV6-1
D gene: -
J gene: TRBJ2-7
clone size: -
CDR3 protein: CATSDRPYEQYF
CDR3 DNA: TGTGCCACCTCCGACAGGCCCTACGAGCAGTACTTC

V gene: TRBV28
D gene: TRBD1
J gene: TRBJ2-4
clone size: -
CDR3 protein: CASSFYRGVAKNIQYF
CDR3 DNA: TGTGCCAGCAGTTTCTACAGGGGGGTAGCCAAAAACATTCAGTACTTC

V gene: TRBV11-2
D gene: -
J gene: TRBJ1-6
clone size: many
CDR3 protein: CASSLDGSLGYNSPLHF
CDR3 DNA: TGTGCCAGCAGCTTAGATGGCAGTCTAGGCTATAATTCACCCCTCCACTTT

V gene: TRBV6-1
D gene: -
J gene: TRBJ1-1
clone size: -
CDR3 protein: CASTILDVNTEAFF
CDR3 DNA: TGTGCCAGCACAATACTAGATGTGAACACTGAAGCTTTCTTT

V gene: TRBV24-1
D gene: -
J gene: TRBJ2-7
clone size: -
CDR3 protein: CANPNRVYEQYF
CDR3 DNA: TGTGCCAACCCAAACAGGGTCTACGAGCAGTACTTC

V gene: TRBV20-1
D gene: -
J gene: TRBJ2-7
clone size: many
CDR3 protein: CSARTRPVHGEQYF
CDR3 DNA: TGCAGTGCTAGAACCCGCCCGGTACACGGCGAGCAGTACTTC

V gene: TRBV11-1
D gene: TRBD1
J gene: TRBJ1-1
clone size: -
CDR3 protein: CASSWEGQPNTEAFF
CDR3 DNA: TGTGCCAGCAGCTGGGAGGGACAGCCGAACACTGAAGCTTTCTTT

V gene: TRBV20-1
D gene: TRBD1
J gene: TRBJ1-1
clone size: many
CDR3 protein: CSAHQGDSNTEAFF
CDR3 DNA: TGCAGTGCCCACCAGGGGGACAGCAACACTGAAGCTTTCTTT

V gene: TRBV6-2/TRBV6-3
D gene: TRBD2
J gene: TRBJ2-2
clone size: few
CDR3 protein: CASSQLATTGELFF
CDR3 DNA: TGTGCCAGCAGCCAACTAGCGACCACCGGGGAGCTGTTTTTT

V gene: TRBV18
D gene: -
J gene: TRBJ2-2
clone size: -
CDR3 protein: CASSPITGTGELFF
CDR3 DNA: TGTGCCAGCTCACCGATAACAGGCACCGGGGAGCTGTTTTTT

V gene: TRBV12-3/TRBV12-4
D gene: -
J gene: TRBJ2-7
clone size: many
CDR3 protein: CASSSDSRHVQYF
CDR3 DNA: TGTGCCAGCAGTAGTGACTCGAGACACGTGCAGTACTTC

V gene: TRBV12-3/TRBV12-4
D gene: -
J gene: TRBJ2-2
clone size: many
CDR3 protein: CASRTGQLIRGELFF
CDR3 DNA: TGTGCCAGCAGAACAGGTCAACTAATTCGCGGGGAGCTGTTTTTT

V gene: TRBV28
D gene: TRBD1
J gene: TRBJ2-2
clone size: many
CDR3 protein: CASSGQGAGELFF
CDR3 DNA: TGTGCCAGCAGTGGACAGGGGGCGGGGGAGCTGTTTTTT

V gene: TRBV15
D gene: -
J gene: TRBJ2-5
clone size: many
CDR3 protein: CATSRAPGPERETQYF
CDR3 DNA: TGTGCCACCAGCAGGGCCCCCGGACCAGAAAGGGAGACCCAGTACTTC